The next 30 T cell receptor beta chains were all read from a single sample in a study of shared clonotypes between healthy human individuals. Repertoires were generated with immunoSEQ multiplex PCR, while TCRdb's copy carries only in-frame clones and drops some. In the table there are roughly 720,000 clones, roughly 91% of which are singletons. Sequenced material: memory CD8+ T cells from PBMCs. Subset in this sample: CD45RO+ cells pooled with CCR7-negative TemRA cells. These TCRs come from a man between 18 and 29 years old in good health. Some clones in this sample may be carry-over from other donors' samples.

The CDR3 spells CASSDRGQSYNEQFF. CDR3 coding DNA: TGTGCCAGCAGTGACAGGGGGCAATCCTACAATGAGCAGTTCTTC. This chain connects TRBV6-4 to TRBJ2-1; 7 bases align to TRBD1. The junction had 2 bases not matched to a gene; V was cut back by 2 bases and J by 1 base. Per germline, CDR1 MRHNA and CDR2 SNTAGT. The CDR3 totals 15 residues.

This clone was recorded a few times. The genes are TRBV6-5 and TRBJ1-4; D ambiguous. The germline V and J ends were trimmed by 3 bases and 0 bases, with 11 bases remaining between them. This CDR3 comprises 16 residues. Germline-derived CDR1 and CDR2 are MNHEY and SVGAGI. In DNA form, the CDR3 reads TGTGCCAGCAGTTATCCCCGGGAGACAACTAATGAAAAACTGTTTTTT. Its protein product is CASSYPRETTNEKLFF.

The chain employs TRBV4-1 and TRBJ1-1; D is ambiguous. Germline V gene data show CDR1 as MGHRA and CDR2 as YSYEKL. The CDR3 covers 12 residues. Trimming removed 0 bases at V and 7 bases at J, with 6 bases between. The CDR3 sequence: CASSQEVGEAFF. In DNA, the CDR3 is TGCGCCAGCAGCCAAGAGGTCGGTGAAGCTTTCTTT.

On this clone: Other DNA sequences of this sample code for an identical CDR3. The V call is TRBV27, the J call TRBJ2-7; D remains unclear. The CDR3 loop spans 13 amino acids. Germline values: CDR1 MNHEY, CDR2 SMNVEV (reference sequence). With 3 bases removed from V and 1 base from J, the gap between germline ends came to 7 bases. CDR3: CASSFGPSYEQYF. For the CDR3, the DNA is TGTGCCAGCAGTTTTGGTCCTTCCTACGAGCAGTACTTC.

The V and J genes are TRBV5-4 and TRBJ2-5, with D unresolved. The CDR3 sequence is 12 residues long. The V and J ends lost 3 bases and 5 bases respectively, with 8 bases between them. CDR1 is SGHNT, CDR2 YYREEE, per germline (reference sequence). CDR3 amino acids: CASSYRVETQYF. The CDR3 DNA reads as TGTGCCAGCAGCTACCGGGTTGAGACCCAGTACTTC.

V is TRBV4-3 and J is TRBJ2-3; D not resolved. With 1 base removed from V and 6 bases from J, the gap between germline ends came to 2 bases. The CDR3 is made up of 11 amino acids. The germline gives CDR1 LGHNA, CDR2 YSLEER. CDR3 sequence (DNA): TGCGCCAGCAGCCAAGGGGATACGCAGTATTTT. Residues: CASSQGDTQYF.

The chain combines TRBV7-9 with TRBJ2-2, with TRBD2 matching over 11 bases. The CDR3 runs to 17 residues. The germline gives CDR1 SEHNR, CDR2 FQNEAQ (reference sequence). The junction had 6 bases not matched to a gene; V was cut back by 5 bases and J by 1 base. Written as DNA, the CDR3 is TGTGCCAGCAGCCCGGGACTAGCGGTTCGGAACACCGGGGAGCTGTTTTTT. It specifies CASSPGLAVRNTGELFF. The full variable domain, completed using reference TRBV7-9 and TRBJ2-2, is DTGVSQNPRHKITKRGQNVTFRCDPISEHNRLYWYRQTLGQGPEFLTYFQNEAQLEKSRLLSDRFSAERPKGSFSTLEIQRTEQGDSAMYLCASSPGLAVRNTGELFFGEGSRLTVL.

The V and J genes are TRBV6-4 and TRBJ2-7, with 9 bases that match TRBD2. Germline lookup yields CDR1 MRHNA and CDR2 SNTAGT. V shed 0 bases, J shed 6 bases, and the junction held 6 bases outside the gene matches. This CDR3 contains 15 residues. In nucleotides, the CDR3 is TGTGCCAGCAGTGACTCTAGCGGGAGCGGGGCCGAGCAGTACTTC. Amino acid sequence: CASSDSSGSGAEQYF.

The chain links TRBV29-1 to TRBJ2-7; 8 bases fit TRBD1. The CDR3 totals 13 residues. V dropped 6 bases and J dropped 5; count of bases not matched to a gene: 9. In germline, CDR1 is SQVTM, CDR2 ANQGSEA. The CDR3 sequence is CSVRDRTFDEQYF. CDR3 nucleotide sequence: TGCAGCGTGAGGGACAGGACTTTCGACGAGCAGTACTTC.

This rearrangement joins TRBV6-5 to TRBJ2-5, with D tentatively TRBD2 (5 bases). The V gene's germline CDR1 is MNHEY and CDR2 SVGAGI. The CDR3 consists of 16 residues. Trimming took off 0 bases at V and 5 bases at J, with 16 bases between the two ends. This CDR3 reads CASSYSGLSSRETQYF. CDR3 nucleotide sequence: TGTGCCAGCAGTTACTCCGGGTTGTCTAGCCGTGAGACCCAGTACTTC.

This chain uses TRBV7-8 with TRBJ2-3; 10 bases are a match to TRBD2. This CDR3 region has 17 residues. Germline trimming cut 2 bases from V and 0 bases from J; bases unmatched to any gene: 5. Germline lookup yields CDR1 SGHVS and CDR2 FQNEAQ. CDR3 residues: CASSLSLAGASTDTQYF. The CDR3 region has the DNA TGTGCCAGCAGCTTATCCCTAGCGGGAGCAAGCACAGATACGCAGTATTTT.

On this clone itself: In the same sample, other DNA sequences code for this CDR3. The chain has TRBV5-4 and TRBJ2-4; 11 nucleotides match TRBD1. This CDR3 comprises 15 residues. Germline V gene lookup returns CDR1 SGHNT and CDR2 YYREEE (reference sequence). V was pared by 0 bases and J by 8 bases, with 4 bases of the junction left unmatched. In DNA, the CDR3 is TGTGCCAGCAGCTTGGGGACAGGGGGCAGAGACATTCAGTACTTC. This translates into CASSLGTGGRDIQYF.

This clone was observed at least ten times. The V and J genes are TRBV6-5 and TRBJ2-1; D gene ambiguous. The V gene lost 6 bases and the J gene lost 4 bases, with 7 bases spanning the gap. Germline assignment: CDR1 MNHEY and CDR2 SVGAGI. The CDR3 is made up of 12 amino acids. CDR3 protein: CASSRPYNEQFF. For the CDR3, the DNA is TGTGCCAGCAGCCGTCCATACAATGAGCAGTTCTTC.

This clone was counted once. The J gene is TRBJ2-2, the V gene TRBV19; D remains unclear. CDR3 length: 14 amino acids. V lost 6 bases and J 2 bases, leaving 10 bases between the germline ends. From germline, CDR1 is LNHDA and CDR2 SQIVND (reference sequence). The CDR3 spells CASRGRQNTGELFF. The CDR3 DNA reads as TGTGCCAGTAGAGGACGGCAAAACACCGGGGAGCTGTTTTTT.

V is TRBV15 and J is TRBJ1-2, with a possible D match to TRBD1 (5 bases). In germline, CDR1 is LNHNV, CDR2 YYDKDF (reference sequence). This CDR3 spans 14 amino acids. Trimming removed 0 bases at V and 2 bases at J, with 7 bases between. CDR3 sequence: CATSRDWGNYGYTF. The DNA of the CDR3 is TGTGCCACCAGCAGAGATTGGGGGAACTATGGCTACACCTTC.

With respect to this clone: This sample also contains other DNA sequences that code for the same CDR3. The rearrangement joins TRBV29-1 to TRBJ2-1; possible D gene TRBD1, 6 bases. Trimming pared 6 bases from V and 0 bases from J, leaving 12 bases between. Germline loops: CDR1 SQVTM, CDR2 ANQGSEA. The CDR3 totals 14 residues. The chain's CDR3 is CSVPTGSSYNEQFF. The CDR3 coding sequence is TGCAGCGTCCCAACAGGGTCCTCCTACAATGAGCAGTTCTTC.

In this sample, this clone turned up once. This chain's CDR3 is CASSEWALTNEKLFF. The CDR3 DNA is TGTGCCAGCAGTGAGTGGGCACTAACTAATGAAAAACTGTTTTTT. The gene calls are TRBV2 and TRBJ1-4; D unclear. The CDR3 runs to 15 residues. Per germline, CDR1 SNHLY and CDR2 FYNNEI. Between the trimmed V and J ends, which lost 3 bases and 1 base, there was a span of 9 bases.

As for this clone: This specimen includes other DNA sequences encoding the same CDR3. The J gene is TRBJ2-7, the V gene TRBV7-9; 9 positions agree with TRBD2. V shed 0 bases and J 0 bases; nucleotides not matched to a gene: 0. CDR1 SEHNR and CDR2 FQNEAQ come from the germline V gene (reference sequence). The CDR3 is made up of 15 amino acids. CDR3 DNA sequence: TGTGCCAGCAGCTTAGCTAGCGGGAGCTCCTACGAGCAGTACTTC. It specifies CASSLASGSSYEQYF.

V usage is TRBV15 and J usage is TRBJ1-1; no definite D call. V shed 3 bases and J shed 1 base, with 15 bases lying between them. This CDR3 has 16 residues. Germline values: CDR1 LNHNV, CDR2 YYDKDF (reference sequence). This CDR3 reads CATSRAPVPSNTEAFF. In DNA, the CDR3 is TGTGCCACCAGCAGGGCCCCAGTACCCTCGAACACTGAAGCTTTCTTT.

The chain uses TRBV29-1 and TRBJ1-2; D gene unclear. The length of the CDR3 is 14 residues. Trimming shortened V by 5 bases and J by 7 bases, and 20 bases separated the two germline ends. Germline CDR1 reads SQVTM; CDR2 reads ANQGSEA. The CDR3 DNA reads TGCAGCGTTTATTGGCACGGCGCAATCGCTGGCTACACCTTC. Translated, it gives CSVYWHGAIAGYTF.

The chain recombines TRBV27 with TRBJ2-2, with 7 bases fitting TRBD2. The germline gives CDR1 MNHEY, CDR2 SMNVEV (reference sequence). The CDR3 loop spans 16 amino acids. Losses at the gene ends were 5 bases for V and 4 bases for J; bases not matched to a gene: 10. The CDR3 region has the DNA TGTGCCAGCAGTCCCTCCCCGGGGGGTGGCACCGGGGAGCTGTTTTTT. Its protein product is CASSPSPGGGTGELFF.

The J gene is TRBJ2-3, the V gene TRBV28; the D is unclear. Germline loops: CDR1 MDHEN, CDR2 SYDVKM. Trimming removed 2 bases from V and 4 bases from J, with 7 bases in between. This CDR3 is 13 amino acids long. In nucleotides, the CDR3 is TGTGCCAGCAGTTTACTAGGGCCAGATACGCAGTATTTT. It translates to CASSLLGPDTQYF.

This chain links TRBV5-3 with TRBJ1-4; 10 nucleotides match TRBD1. TRBV5-3 is an ORF; its function is uncertain. V lost 5 bases to trimming and J lost 7 bases; unmatched junction nucleotides: 14. This CDR3 region has 17 residues. The CDR3 loop reads CARRLHGDRGYLEKLFF. The CDR3 DNA sequence: TGTGCCAGAAGATTACATGGGGACAGGGGCTACCTTGAAAAACTGTTTTTT.

The chain couples TRBV14 to TRBJ2-2; 14 nucleotides agree with TRBD2. CDR3 length: 16 amino acids. V gave up 8 bases and J gave up 4 bases; unmatched junction bases: 6. Germline CDR1 SGHDN, CDR2 FVKESK. The CDR3 sequence: CASPTSGRASTGELFF. The CDR3 DNA sequence: TGTGCCAGCCCGACTAGCGGGAGGGCGAGCACCGGGGAGCTGTTTTTT.

The chain carries TRBV7-6 and TRBJ1-2, with unresolved D. Trimming pared 6 bases from V and 3 bases from J, leaving 14 bases between. Germline V gene sequence: CDR1 SGHVS, CDR2 FNYEAQ. This CDR3 comprises 14 residues. CDR3 in DNA: TGTGCCAGCAGTGACGGTGACCCATACTATGGCTACACCTTC. It yields the protein CASSDGDPYYGYTF.

The chain uses TRBV13 and TRBJ2-7; D is unclear. CDR1 is PRHDT and CDR2 is FYEKMQ in the germline V gene (reference sequence). The CDR3 loop spans 13 amino acids. The V end lost 2 bases, the J end lost 6 bases, and 11 bases lay between the germline ends. The CDR3 is CASSLRYVGEQYF. CDR3 nucleotides: TGTGCCAGCAGCTTAAGGTACGTCGGCGAGCAGTACTTC.

The V and J genes are TRBV7-9 and TRBJ2-7; D ambiguous. CDR3 length: 13 amino acids. The germline gives CDR1 SEHNR, CDR2 FQNEAQ (reference sequence). Trimming took 8 bases from V and 2 from J, leaving 13 bases between them. The CDR3 sequence: CASLGIATYEQYF. DNA for the CDR3: TGTGCCAGCCTGGGGATAGCAACCTACGAGCAGTACTTC.

Worth noting for this clone: Other DNA sequences in this sample translate to the same CDR3. This chain joins TRBV6-5 and TRBJ2-7; possibly TRBD2 for D (5 bases). Germline V gene sequence: CDR1 MNHEY, CDR2 SVGAGI. This CDR3 spans 14 amino acids. Trimming stripped 0 bases from V and 3 bases from J, with 9 bases between. As DNA, the CDR3 is TGTGCCAGCAGTTACTCCAGGACTGGCTACGAGCAGTACTTC. Translated: CASSYSRTGYEQYF.

This clone was observed a single time. V is TRBV28 and J is TRBJ2-7; 8 bases align to TRBD1. The CDR3 consists of 19 residues. The germline V gene has CDR1 MDHEN and CDR2 SYDVKM. Losses at the gene ends were 3 bases for V and 4 bases for J; bases not matched to a gene: 20. CDR3 bases: TGTGCCAGCAGTTTTGCAGCCCTTGGACAGGGTCGGGTGCCATACGAGCAGTACTTC. It yields the protein CASSFAALGQGRVPYEQYF.

Worth noting for this clone: Other nucleotide sequences in the sample specify the same CDR3. The chain recombines TRBV28 with TRBJ2-7; D is undetermined. Between the trimmed V and J ends, which lost 3 bases and 2 bases, there was a span of 2 bases. Germline-derived CDR1 and CDR2 are MDHEN and SYDVKM. The CDR3 spans 11 residues. In nucleotides, the CDR3 is TGTGCCAGCAGTTTCACCTACGAGCAGTACTTC. This translates into CASSFTYEQYF.